This is a list of T cell receptor beta chains from one sample in a study of siplizumab effects on memory and regulatory T cells. Sequenced by immunoSEQ multiplex PCR; TCRdb stores in-frame clones only, minus some. The repertoire holds 70,000 to 90,000 clones, 85% to 90% seen once, with about 16% in the top ten. Sequenced: CD4+ T cells sorted from blood. Receptors originate from a human donor in good health. The CDR3 runs from the conserved cysteine through the conserved F or W. A D gene is named only where the DNA matches it firmly. Size tells how often a clone was seen (once, few, many) or the class of an expanded clone, and some rows leave it out.

>TRBJ1-2|NA|TRBV14|NA
TGTGCCAGCAGCCTGCACGGGCCCGACTATGGCTACACCTTC
CASSLHGPDYGYTF
>TRBJ2-1|TRBD1|TRBV10-1|NA
TGCGCCAGCAGTGAGACAGGGGGCCCGAATGAGCAGTTCTTC
CASSETGGPNEQFF
>TRBJ2-2|TRBD1|TRBV30|few
TGTGCCTGGAGTCAAACACAGGGGTTCGGGGAGCTGTTTTTT
CAWSQTQGFGELFF
>TRBJ2-7|TRBD2|TRBV7-3|NA
TGTGCCAGCAGATACCGAATAGCGGGAGGGCCCCACGAGCAGTACTTC
CASRYRIAGGPHEQYF
>TRBJ1-1|NA|TRBV6-5|NA
TGTGCCAGCAGTTATGCCAGGGGACGATCCAACACTGAAGCTTTCTTT
CASSYARGRSNTEAFF
>TRBJ2-5|NA|TRBV5-1|NA
TGCGCCAGCAGCTTGGGTTTCGGAAAAGGGACCCAGTACTTC
CASSLGFGKGTQYF
>TRBJ2-1|NA|TRBV7-8|NA
TGTGCCAGCAGCTTAGCAAGACTTAGTCAGCAGTTCTTC
CASSLARLSQQFF
>TRBJ1-1|NA|TRBV10-2|NA
TGCGCCAGCATGGGGCAGATGAACACTGAAGCTTTCTTT
CASMGQMNTEAFF
>TRBJ2-2|TRBD1|TRBV5-1|NA
TGCGCCAGCTTCCCGGGACAGTTGACCGGGGAGCTGTTTTTT
CASFPGQLTGELFF
>TRBJ1-1|NA|TRBV5-1|NA
TGCGCCAGCAGCGCGGGACGGATGAACACTGAAGCTTTCTTT
CASSAGRMNTEAFF
>TRBJ1-2|NA|TRBV29-1|few
TGCAGCGTTGAAGATGCCAGCTTAAACTATGGCTACACCTTC
CSVEDASLNYGYTF
>TRBJ1-5|NA|TRBV5-6|NA
TGTGCCAGCAGCTTGAATGGGGGCCCGGGGGATCCCCAGCATTTT
CASSLNGGPGDPQHF
>TRBJ1-1|NA|TRBV5-6|NA
TGTGCCAGCAGCTTGGATTCGGGCACTGAAGCTTTCTTT
CASSLDSGTEAFF
>TRBJ2-7|NA|TRBV6-5|NA
TGTGCCAGCAGTTACTCGTCCTACGAGCAGTACTTC
CASSYSSYEQYF
>TRBJ1-1|TRBD1|TRBV5-6|NA
TGTGCCAGCAGCAGCGACAGGGGGAGCAACACTGAAGCTTTCTTT
CASSSDRGSNTEAFF
>TRBJ1-5|NA|TRBV4-1|NA
TGCGCCAGCAGCCAAGATCCGGGGGCGCGTCAGCCCCAGCATTTT
CASSQDPGARQPQHF
>TRBJ1-2|NA|TRBV19|once
TGTGCCAGTATCGCCTCCGGGACGGAACTCTATGGCTACACCTTC
CASIASGTELYGYTF
>TRBJ1-1|NA|TRBV19|NA
TGTGCCAGTAGTATATCCGGTCTTGACACTGAAGCTTTCTTT
CASSISGLDTEAFF
>TRBJ1-2|TRBD1|TRBV14|NA
TGTGCCAGCAGCCCAAGGAGGCCGGGACAGGGGCACTATGGCTACACCTTC
CASSPRRPGQGHYGYTF
>TRBJ2-3|NA|TRBV7-8|NA
TGTGCCAGCAGCTGGGGGATGACCGATACGCAGTATTTT
CASSWGMTDTQYF
>TRBJ2-3|NA|TRBV16|NA
TGTGCCAGCAGACGACCTCCCACAGATACGCAGTATTTT
CASRRPPTDTQYF
>TRBJ2-3|TRBD2|TRBV28|NA
TGTGCCAGCAGGAACTGGTCTAGCGGGATAAGAACAGATACGCAGTATTTT
CASRNWSSGIRTDTQYF
>TRBJ1-5|NA|TRBV30|NA
TGTGCCTGGAGTGTACAGGCGGGGACTCAGCCCCAGCATTTT
CAWSVQAGTQPQHF
>TRBJ2-3|NA|TRBV10-3|NA
TGTGCCATCAGTGAAGGAGCAGATACGCAGTATTTT
CAISEGADTQYF
>TRBJ1-4|NA|TRBV28|NA
TGTGCCAGCAGTATAGTCGGGGGGAATGAAAAACTGTTTTTT
CASSIVGGNEKLFF
>TRBJ2-1|NA|TRBV4-2|NA
TGTGCCAGCAGCCAAGGACTCGGGGTCGACAATGAGCAGTTCTTC
CASSQGLGVDNEQFF
>TRBJ1-1|NA|TRBV29-1|once
TGCAGCGTTGCCACCGGGGGAAGCACTGAAGCTTTCTTT
CSVATGGSTEAFF
>TRBJ2-7|NA|TRBV7-6|NA
TGTGCCAGCAGCTTAGGGGCAACCACCTCCTACGAGCAGTACTTC
CASSLGATTSYEQYF
>TRBJ2-1|NA|TRBV5-1|NA
TGCGCCAGCAGCTTGGTATCATCCCTCAATGAGCAGTTCTTC
CASSLVSSLNEQFF
>TRBJ1-1|NA|TRBV10-1|few
TGCGCCAGCAGTGATCATTTCACTGAAGCTTTCTTT
CASSDHFTEAFF
>TRBJ1-3|NA|TRBV30|NA
TGTGCCTGGAGTGTAGGTCGGAACACCATATATTTT
CAWSVGRNTIYF
>TRBJ2-1|NA|TRBV5-5|NA
TGTGCCAGCAGCCCCGGGACTGAATCCTACAATGAGCAGTTCTTC
CASSPGTESYNEQFF
>TRBJ2-3|TRBD1|TRBV6-5|NA
TGTGCCAGCAGTTACAGGGGGCTCAGAGATACGCAGTATTTT
CASSYRGLRDTQYF
>TRBJ2-3|NA|TRBV19|NA
TGTGCCAGTAGTTCCTATCGGAGTAGCACAGATACGCAGTATTTT
CASSSYRSSTDTQYF
>TRBJ1-3|TRBD1|TRBV30|NA
TGTGCCTGGAGTCAGGGGGGGGGTTCTGGAAACACCATATATTTT
CAWSQGGGSGNTIYF
>TRBJ1-3|TRBD1|TRBV5-8|NA
TGTGCCAGCAGCCGGGACAGGGTTGGAAACACCATATATTTT
CASSRDRVGNTIYF
>TRBJ1-4|NA|TRBV6-1|NA
TGTGCCAGCAGTGAAATGAAAGGGCAGGGTCAATGGGAACTGTTTTTT
CASSEMKGQGQWELFF